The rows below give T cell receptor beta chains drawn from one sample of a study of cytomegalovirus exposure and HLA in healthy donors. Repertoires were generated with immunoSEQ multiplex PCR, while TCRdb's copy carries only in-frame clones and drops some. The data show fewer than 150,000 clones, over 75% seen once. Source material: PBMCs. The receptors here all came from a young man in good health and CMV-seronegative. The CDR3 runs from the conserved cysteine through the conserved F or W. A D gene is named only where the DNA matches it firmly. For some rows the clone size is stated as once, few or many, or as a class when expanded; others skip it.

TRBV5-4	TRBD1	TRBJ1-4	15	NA	TGTGCCAGCAGCTCGAGGACAGGGACGGGTGAAAAACTGTTTTTT	CASSSRTGTGEKLFF
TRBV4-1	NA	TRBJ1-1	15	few	TGCGCCAGCAGCCAAGATGCGTACAGGTTAACTGAAGCTTTCTTT	CASSQDAYRLTEAFF
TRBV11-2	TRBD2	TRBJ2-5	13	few	TGTGCCAGCAGCATGGGACTAGCGGAGACCCAGTACTTC	CASSMGLAETQYF
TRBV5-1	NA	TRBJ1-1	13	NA	TGCGCCAGCAGCCTTAGGGTTGAGGGTGAAGCTTTCTTT	CASSLRVEGEAFF
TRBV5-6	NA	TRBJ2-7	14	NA	TGTGCCAGCAGCTACTACGATCGCCCCTACGAGCAGTACTTC	CASSYYDRPYEQYF
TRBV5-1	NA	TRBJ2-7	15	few	TGCGCCAGCAGCTTGTCAAGCGACAGTGGAAACGAGCAGTACTTC	CASSLSSDSGNEQYF
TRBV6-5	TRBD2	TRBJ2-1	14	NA	TGTGCCAGCAGGGGACTAGCGGGGGCGGGTGAGCAGTTCTTC	CASRGLAGAGEQFF
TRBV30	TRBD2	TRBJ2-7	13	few	TGTGCCTCGACTAGCGGGGCATCCTACGAGCAGTACTTC	CASTSGASYEQYF
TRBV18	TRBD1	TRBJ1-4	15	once	TGTGCCAGCTCACCCGGGACAGGCCGTCTGGGTGGACTGTTTTTT	CASSPGTGRLGGLFF
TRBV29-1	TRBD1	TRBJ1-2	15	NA	TGCAGCGTTGACAGAGGACAGGGGAGGAATAATGGCTACACCTTC	CSVDRGQGRNNGYTF
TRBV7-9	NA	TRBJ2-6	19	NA	TGTGCCAGCAGCTTAGAATCTCCTTTAAAGCTCTCTGGGGCCAACGTCCTGACTTTC	CASSLESPLKLSGANVLTF
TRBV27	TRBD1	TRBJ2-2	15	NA	TGTGCCAGCAGGTTTGGGGACAGGGCTACCGGGGAGCTGTTTTTT	CASRFGDRATGELFF
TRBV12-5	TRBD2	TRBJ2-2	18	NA	TGTGCTAGTGGTTATCGGCGGGGGGGCCCGACAAACACCGGGGAGCTGTTTTTT	CASGYRRGGPTNTGELFF
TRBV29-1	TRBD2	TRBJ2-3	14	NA	TGCAGCCTGTCGGTAGCGGGACTCACAGATACGCAGTATTTT	CSLSVAGLTDTQYF
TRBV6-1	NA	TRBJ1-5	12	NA	TGTGCCAGCCGGGGAAGCAATCAGCCCCAGCATTTT	CASRGSNQPQHF
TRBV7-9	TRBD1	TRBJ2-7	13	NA	TGTGCCAGCAGACGGGACAGTTACTACGAGCAGTACTTC	CASRRDSYYEQYF
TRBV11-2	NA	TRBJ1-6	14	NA	TGTGCCAGCAGCTTGGCGGCTTATAATTCACCCCTCCACTTT	CASSLAAYNSPLHF
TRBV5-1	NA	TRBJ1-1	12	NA	TGCGCCAGCACTCAGGGGAACACTGAAGCTTTCTTT	CASTQGNTEAFF
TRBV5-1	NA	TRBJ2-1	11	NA	TGCGCCAGCAGCTCCGGGGTACACCAGTTCTTC	CASSSGVHQFF
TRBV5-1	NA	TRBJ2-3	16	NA	TGCGCCAGCAGCTTGGCCTCCCGGGTGGGCACAGATACGCAGTATTTT	CASSLASRVGTDTQYF
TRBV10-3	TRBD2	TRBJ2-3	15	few	TGTGCCATCAGTAAAACTAGCGGAAACACAGATACGCAGTATTTT	CAISKTSGNTDTQYF
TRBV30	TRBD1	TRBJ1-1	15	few	TGTGCCTGGATTCGAATTACAGGGGTGAACACTGAAGCTTTCTTT	CAWIRITGVNTEAFF
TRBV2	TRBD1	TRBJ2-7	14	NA	TGTGCCAGCAGCCTCGACAGGGCGTTCTACGAGCAGTACTTC	CASSLDRAFYEQYF
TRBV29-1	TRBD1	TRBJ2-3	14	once	TGCAGCGTCGGGACAGGACTGCACACAGATACGCAGTATTTT	CSVGTGLHTDTQYF
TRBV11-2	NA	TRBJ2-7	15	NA	TGTGCCAGCAGTCGTGCAGGAGGTGGCTCTCACGAGCAGTACTTC	CASSRAGGGSHEQYF
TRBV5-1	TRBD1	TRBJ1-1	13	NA	TGCGCCAGCAGACCAGGGGGTAACACTGAAGCTTTCTTT	CASRPGGNTEAFF
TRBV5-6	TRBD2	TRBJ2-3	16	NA	TGTGCCAGCAGCTTGGTATTTAGCGGGATTAGAGATACGCAGTATTTT	CASSLVFSGIRDTQYF
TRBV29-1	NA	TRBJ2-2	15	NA	TGCAGCGTCCGCCCGGACACTTGGAACACCGGGGAGCTGTTTTTT	CSVRPDTWNTGELFF
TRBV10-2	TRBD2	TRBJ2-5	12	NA	TGCGCCAGCAGTGGCGGGAGAGAGACCCAGTACTTC	CASSGGRETQYF
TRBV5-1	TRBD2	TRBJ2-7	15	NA	TGCGCCAGCAGCCCCGAGCGGGACGGCTCCTACGAGCAGTACTTC	CASSPERDGSYEQYF
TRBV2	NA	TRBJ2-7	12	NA	TGTGCCAGCATAACCGGTTCCTACGAGCAGTACTTC	CASITGSYEQYF
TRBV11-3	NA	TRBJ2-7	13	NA	TGTGCCAGCAGCTTATTACCTGGCAGCGAGCAGTACTTC	CASSLLPGSEQYF
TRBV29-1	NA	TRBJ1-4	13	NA	TGCAGCGCGCACATTGCAACTAATGAAAAACTGTTTTTT	CSAHIATNEKLFF
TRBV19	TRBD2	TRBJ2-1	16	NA	TGTGCCAGTAGTCCCCGACTAGCGGGAGAGCACAATGAGCAGTTCTTC	CASSPRLAGEHNEQFF
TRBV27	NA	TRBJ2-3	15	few	TGTGCCAGCAGTTTAAGCCTCGTCGGAGCGGATACGCAGTATTTT	CASSLSLVGADTQYF
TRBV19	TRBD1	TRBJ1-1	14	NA	TGTGCCAGTAGTCTCCAGGGGGGAGGCACTGAAGCTTTCTTT	CASSLQGGGTEAFF
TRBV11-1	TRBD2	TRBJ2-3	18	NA	TGTGCCAGCAGCATGGGACTAGCGGAACTACGTGGTACAGATACGCAGTATTTT	CASSMGLAELRGTDTQYF
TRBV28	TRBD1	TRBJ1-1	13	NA	TGTGCCAGCAGTTCCGGACAGGGAGGTAGGGCTTTCTTT	CASSSGQGGRAFF
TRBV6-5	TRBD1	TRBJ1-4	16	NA	TGTGCCAGCAGTTACAGGGGGCTCGGCCCTAATGAAAAACTGTTTTTT	CASSYRGLGPNEKLFF
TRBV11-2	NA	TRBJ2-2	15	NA	TGTGCCAGCAGCTTAGGACAGCCAAACACCGGGGAGCTGTTTTTT	CASSLGQPNTGELFF
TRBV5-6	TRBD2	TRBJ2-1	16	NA	TGTGCCAGCAGCAGTCCCCTAAAGCGGGGGGGATATGAGCAGTTCTTC	CASSSPLKRGGYEQFF